The 31 T cell receptor beta chains listed next were all sequenced from one sample in a study of human T cells and chemical hapten exposure. Time point reported: pre-sensitization, week 0. The treatment: therapeutic diphenylcyclopropenone sensitization with weekly scalp DPC. A single record per CDR3 protein comes from TCRdb applying MiXCR to the RACE reads. The sample holds fewer than 300,000 distinct CDR3 sequences, around 7.3% seen once. The sequencing used whole blood, collected in connection with sensitization to the hapten diphenylcyclopropenone (DPC). Every receptor here comes from a man between 18 and 29 years old with alopecia areata. Some clones in this sample may be carry-over from other donors' samples.

In this sample, this clonotype turned up many times. The gene calls are TRBV2 and TRBJ1-4; tentative D call: TRBD1 (5 bases). Trimming shortened V by 3 bases and J by 8 bases, and 13 bases separated the two germline ends. The CDR3 runs 14 residues. In germline, CDR1 is SNHLY, CDR2 FYNNEI. CDR3 nucleotide sequence: TGTGCCAGCAGTGACCACAGGCGGCAGGAAAAACTGTTTTTT. Its protein is CASSDHRRQEKLFF.

The V call is TRBV29-1, the J call TRBJ1-2; the D gene is possibly TRBD1 (6 bases). V was shortened by 3 bases and J by 8 bases, with 10 bases between the two germline ends. Per germline, CDR1 SQVTM and CDR2 ANQGSEA. The CDR3 has 11 amino acids. The CDR3 reads CSVDRGTGYTF. The CDR3 nucleotides read TGCAGCGTTGACAGGGGTACAGGCTACACCTTC.

This clonotype was recorded a few times. This chain links TRBV6-5 with TRBJ1-4; D not resolved. V lost 6 bases and J 10 bases, leaving 12 bases between the germline ends. This CDR3 is built from 12 residues. CDR1 is MNHEY and CDR2 is SVGAGI in the germline V gene. CDR3 in DNA: TGTGCCAGCAGCCCAGACGACACAAAACTGTTTTTT. Translating gives CASSPDDTKLFF.

This clonotype came up a few times. The rearrangement joins TRBV27 to TRBJ1-4; tentative D call: TRBD1 (6 bases). V was pared by 4 bases and J by 11 bases, with 11 bases between. Per the germline V gene, CDR1 is MNHEY and CDR2 is SMNVEV (reference sequence). This CDR3 is 12 amino acids long. CDR3: CASSSTGRKLFF. DNA of the CDR3: TGTGCCAGCAGTTCAACAGGGAGGAAACTGTTTTTT.

The chain combines TRBV14 with TRBJ1-2; 7 bases match TRBD1. The J segment lost 6 bases and the V segment lost 4 bases, leaving 8 bases of the junction unmatched. CDR3 length: 14 residues. Germline CDR1 is SGHDN and CDR2 is FVKESK. The CDR3 bases are TGTGCCAGCAGCCTCAGGGGGGGCTGGGATGGCTACACCTTC. As protein: CASSLRGGWDGYTF.

CDR3 loop: CAISESGFEGEKLFF. CDR3 nucleotides: TGTGCCATCAGTGAGTCGGGGTTTGAGGGTGAAAAACTGTTTTTT. This chain uses TRBV10-3 with TRBJ1-4; no clear D gene. The length of the CDR3 is 15 residues. Trimming removed 0 bases at V and 7 bases at J, with 12 bases between. The germline V gene has CDR1 ENHRY and CDR2 SYGVKD.

This clonotype was seen many times. The V call is TRBV6-5, the J call TRBJ2-7, with TRBD1 identical over 8 bases. J gave up 4 bases and V 2 bases, and 16 bases lay outside the gene matches. The CDR3 runs to 18 residues. Per the germline V gene, CDR1 is MNHEY and CDR2 is SVGAGI. The CDR3 sequence is CASSYPSNRGLLRYEQYV. The CDR3 DNA reads as TGTGCCAGCAGTTACCCGTCCAACAGGGGGTTGTTAAGGTACGAGCAGTACGTC.

This clonotype occurred a few times. The rearrangement links TRBV18 to TRBJ1-5; 7 positions agree with TRBD1. V lost 2 bases and J lost 5; bases outside the gene matches: 6. CDR1 is KGHSH, CDR2 LQKENI, per germline. CDR3 size: 15 residues. The CDR3 DNA sequence: TGTGCCAGCTCACCATTGGCACAGGGGTATCAGCCCCAGCATTTT. Translation gives CASSPLAQGYQPQHF. The full variable domain, in which reference TRBV18 and TRBJ1-5 provide the parts outside the CDR3, is NAGVMQNPRHLVRRRGQEARLRCSPMKGHSHVYWYRQLPEEGLKFMVYLQKENIIDESGMPKERFSAEFPKEGPSILRIQQVVRGDSAAYFCASSPLAQGYQPQHFGDGTRLSIL.

This clonotype was counted ten times or more. CDR3 DNA: TGTGCCACTCTTCGGGACAGTTCCTACGAGCAGTACTTC. This translates into CATLRDSSYEQYF. V usage is TRBV28 and J usage is TRBJ2-7; 7 nucleotides match TRBD1. The germline V gene encodes CDR1 MDHEN and CDR2 SYDVKM. J gave up 1 base and V 10 bases, and 7 bases lay outside the gene matches. CDR3 size: 13 residues.

The gene calls are TRBV7-3 and TRBJ2-4; D is unclear. There are 13 residues in the CDR3. Germline V gene data show CDR1 as SGHTA and CDR2 as FQGTGA. V was clipped by 4 bases and J by 5 bases, with 9 bases between them. This chain's CDR3 is CASSSHKENIQYF. The DNA for the CDR3 is TGTGCCAGCAGCTCTCACAAGGAAAACATTCAGTACTTC. The full variable domain, completed using reference TRBV7-3 and TRBJ2-4, is GAGVSQTPSNKVTEKGKYVELRCDPISGHTALYWYRQSLGQGPEFLIYFQGTGAADDSGLPNDRFFAVRPEGSVSTLKIQRTERGDSAVYLCASSSHKENIQYFGAGTRLSVL.

The chain uses TRBV7-2 and TRBJ1-1, with D perhaps TRBD1 (6 bases). Per the germline V gene, CDR1 is SGHTA and CDR2 is FQGNSA. V was cut by 5 bases and J by 5 bases, with 15 bases left in between. The CDR3 sequence is 14 residues long. CDR3: CASSMSGGETEAFF. The CDR3 DNA reads as TGTGCCAGCAGCATGTCCGGGGGCGAAACTGAAGCTTTCTTT.

This clonotype was counted between two and nine times. The chain links TRBV7-3 to TRBJ2-1, with TRBD2 as a possible D gene (6 bases). The CDR3 is made up of 15 amino acids. V lost 2 bases, J lost 3 bases, and 11 bases lay in between. CDR1 SGHTA and CDR2 FQGTGA come from the germline V gene. CDR3 sequence reads: CASSLEGGDYNEQFF. The DNA of the CDR3 is TGTGCCAGCAGCTTAGAGGGAGGTGACTACAATGAGCAGTTCTTC.

This clonotype was counted many times. This chain connects TRBV11-2 to TRBJ1-3; perhaps TRBD1 as D (5 bases). The CDR3 extends over 15 amino acids. V was trimmed by 10 bases and J by 3 bases, leaving 19 bases between them. Germline CDR1 is SGHAT and CDR2 is FQNNGV. The CDR3 region has the DNA TGTGCCACGCTCTCGTCGGGGGGTGTTGGAAACACCATATATTTT. This codes for CATLSSGGVGNTIYF.

This clonotype was seen repeatedly, ten times or more. This chain connects TRBV6-5 to TRBJ2-1; TRBD1 matches at 9 bases. Germline V CDR1 and CDR2: MNHEY, SVGAGI. The CDR3 is 17 residues long. After removal of 0 bases from V and 7 bases from J, the junction contained 10 bases not matched to a gene. The CDR3 DNA follows: TGTGCCAGCAGTTACTCAACGCCGGGACAGGGTGTAAATGAGCAGTTCTTC. Translation gives CASSYSTPGQGVNEQFF.

The gene calls are TRBV28 and TRBJ2-7; 11 bases are shared with TRBD2. Germline values: CDR1 MDHEN, CDR2 SYDVKM. V lost 6 bases, J lost 4 bases, and 2 bases stayed unmatched. The CDR3 length is 13 residues. The CDR3 spells CASRLAGVYEQYF. CDR3 sequence (DNA): TGTGCCAGCAGACTAGCGGGGGTGTACGAGCAGTACTTC.

This clonotype was observed a handful of times. The chain links TRBV10-3 to TRBJ2-1, with a tentative D call TRBD1 (7 bases). This CDR3 has 15 residues. In germline, CDR1 is ENHRY, CDR2 SYGVKD. V lost 3 bases and J 6 bases, leaving 15 bases between the germline ends. The CDR3 DNA reads as TGTGCCATCAGTGACGCCAGGGGGGATTCCAATGAGCAGTTCTTC. The encoded protein is CAISDARGDSNEQFF.

At least ten counts were recorded for this clonotype. This rearrangement joins TRBV4-1 to TRBJ1-4; TRBD1 matches 7 bases. CDR1 is MGHRA and CDR2 is YSYEKL in the germline V gene. This CDR3 has 13 amino acids. V gave up 4 bases and J gave up 8 bases; unmatched junction bases: 4. Written as DNA, the CDR3 is TGCGCCAGCAGCCGGACAGGAGGCGAAAAACTGTTTTTT. It yields the protein CASSRTGGEKLFF.

This clonotype has a count of ten or more. The genes are TRBV28 and TRBJ1-2; no firm D call. CDR3 length: 16 amino acids. Germline values: CDR1 MDHEN, CDR2 SYDVKM. V lost 2 bases and J lost 0, with 13 bases in between. The CDR3 spells CASSLVWDSPNYGYTF. In DNA form, the CDR3 reads TGTGCCAGCAGTTTAGTTTGGGATTCCCCTAACTATGGCTACACCTTC.

The chain couples TRBV29-1 to TRBJ1-3; TRBD1 aligns across 7 bases. This CDR3 spans 14 amino acids. V was clipped by 7 bases and J by 2 bases; unmatched bases: 8. In germline, CDR1 is SQVTM, CDR2 ANQGSEA. CDR3 region: CSALIDRAGNTIYF. The CDR3 DNA reads as TGCAGCGCTCTAATCGACAGGGCTGGAAACACCATATATTTT.

The table lists this clonotype with a few counts. The genes are TRBV7-9 and TRBJ2-5; D may be TRBD1 or TRBD2 (7 bases each). The V gene lost 0 bases and the J gene lost 2 bases, with 16 bases spanning the gap. The CDR3 extends over 17 amino acids. Germline V gene lookup returns CDR1 SEHNR and CDR2 FQNEAQ (reference sequence). The CDR3 DNA sequence: TGTGCCAGCAGCTTAGCATCAGGGAGGGGGCTACAAGAGACCCAGTACTTC. Protein product: CASSLASGRGLQETQYF.

This clonotype appeared many times. This sequence joins TRBV29-1 and TRBJ2-7; D remains unclear. Trimming cost V 4 bases and J 2 bases, with 12 bases left between them. This CDR3 has 13 residues. Germline lookup yields CDR1 SQVTM and CDR2 ANQGSEA. For the CDR3, the DNA is TGCAGCGTTGCGATCACGGATACCTACGAGCAGTACTTC. Translating gives CSVAITDTYEQYF.

This clonotype was observed many times. This chain links TRBV5-5 with TRBJ1-2; 8 bases line up with TRBD1. Per germline, CDR1 SGHKS and CDR2 YYEKEE (reference sequence). V lost 4 bases to trimming and J lost 3 bases; unmatched junction nucleotides: 8. This CDR3 has 15 residues. The CDR3: CASSTPGQEYYGYTF. DNA for the CDR3: TGTGCCAGCAGCACACCGGGACAGGAGTACTATGGCTACACCTTC. Full variable domain (outside the CDR3, taken from reference TRBV5-5 and TRBJ1-2): DAGVTQSPTHLIKTRGQQVTLRCSPISGHKSVSWYQQVLGQGPQFIFQYYEKEERGRGNFPDRFSARQFPNYSSELNVNALLLGDSALYLCASSTPGQEYYGYTFGSGTRLTVV.

This clonotype came up many times. The chain is built from TRBV2 and TRBJ1-1; unclear D gene. V was clipped by 8 bases and J by 8 bases, with 27 bases between them. Germline values: CDR1 SNHLY, CDR2 FYNNEI. The CDR3 has 16 residues. The CDR3 here is CASSKMEFVLDSEAFF. The CDR3 DNA reads as TGTGCCAGCTCGAAAATGGAGTTTGTGTTAGATTCGGAAGCTTTCTTT.

This clonotype was seen many times. In nucleotides, the CDR3 is TGCAGCGTTGATCGGGGGTTAGAGACCCAGTACTTC. Its translation is CSVDRGLETQYF. The V call is TRBV29-1, the J call TRBJ2-5, with a weak D call TRBD2 (6 bases). The ends were cut back, 3 bases at V and 4 bases at J, with 9 bases in the middle. Germline V gene sequence: CDR1 SQVTM, CDR2 ANQGSEA. The CDR3 has 12 amino acids. Combining the CDR3 with reference TRBV29-1 and TRBJ2-5 gives the whole variable domain SAVISQKPSRDICQRGTSLTIQCQVDSQVTMMFWYRQQPGQSLTLIATANQGSEATYESGFVIDKFPISRPNLTFSTLTVSNMSPEDSSIYLCSVDRGLETQYFGPGTRLLVL.

Many counts were recorded for this clonotype. The chain links TRBV12-3 or TRBV12-4 to TRBJ2-1; 10 nucleotides match TRBD2. Trimming removed 4 bases from V and 10 bases from J; junction bases left unmatched: 7. CDR3 length equals 14 residues. DNA for the CDR3: TGTGCCAGCAGTTACAGCGGGGGGGCTGGAGAGCAGTTCTTC. Translating it yields CASSYSGGAGEQFF.

In its sample, this clonotype was seen a few times. This chain links TRBV25-1 with TRBJ2-5; 10 bases are shared with TRBD1. V lost 5 bases, J lost 4 bases, and 7 bases stayed unmatched. This CDR3 is built from 15 residues. Germline CDR1 is MGHDK and CDR2 is SYGVNS. The CDR3 sequence is CASSLRGQGIETQYF. The CDR3 DNA reads as TGTGCCAGCAGTTTACGGGGACAGGGGATAGAGACCCAGTACTTC. The full variable domain, in which reference TRBV25-1 and TRBJ2-5 provide the parts outside the CDR3, is EADIYQTPRYLVIGTGKKITLECSQTMGHDKMYWYQQDPGMELHLIHYSYGVNSTEKGDLSSESTVSRIRTEHFPLTLESARPSHTSQYLCASSLRGQGIETQYFGPGTRLLVL.

The J gene is TRBJ2-1, the V gene TRBV6-2 or TRBV6-3; a possible D gene is TRBD1 (5 bases). Trimming pared 0 bases from V and 9 bases from J, leaving 15 bases between. CDR3 length: 15 amino acids. CDR1 MNHEY and CDR2 SVGEGT come from the germline V gene. The CDR3 region has the DNA TGTGCCAGCAGTTACTCTCGCCAGGGCACGGGTGAGCAGTTCTTC. It encodes CASSYSRQGTGEQFF.

In its sample, this clonotype was seen a few times. The V gene is TRBV12-3 or TRBV12-4, the J gene TRBJ2-7; a possible D gene is TRBD2 (6 bases). V gave up 5 bases and J gave up 2 bases, with 16 bases separating them. The CDR3 runs to 15 residues. The CDR3 DNA is TGTGCCAGCAGTCCACGTGGGGCGGGGACCTACGAGCAGTACTTC. It translates to CASSPRGAGTYEQYF.

This clonotype was found a few times. The chain is built from TRBV4-1 and TRBJ2-5, with D unclear. Trimming took off 4 bases at V and 5 bases at J, with 8 bases between the two ends. Germline V gives CDR1 MGHRA, CDR2 YSYEKL. The CDR3 has 12 amino acids. In nucleotides, the CDR3 is TGCGCCAGCAGCCGCCCGTTCGAGACCCAGTACTTC. Translated, it gives CASSRPFETQYF.

This clonotype was observed at least ten times. V is TRBV7-9 and J is TRBJ1-4, with 10 bases lining up with TRBD1. The V segment lost 6 bases and the J segment 11 bases; nucleotides outside the gene matches: 9. This CDR3 is 14 amino acids long. CDR1 is SEHNR and CDR2 is FQNEAQ in the germline V gene (reference sequence). The CDR3 loop reads CASRKTGGKHKLFF. Written as DNA, the CDR3 is TGTGCCAGCAGAAAGACAGGGGGCAAGCATAAACTGTTTTTT.

Many counts were recorded for this clonotype. V and J are TRBV14 and TRBJ1-1, with D tentatively TRBD1 (6 bases). The germline V gene encodes CDR1 SGHDN and CDR2 FVKESK. The CDR3 spans 12 residues. V was pared by 1 base and J by 10 bases, with 10 bases between. The CDR3 loop reads CASSQAQGRAFF. CDR3 bases: TGTGCCAGCAGCCAAGCCCAGGGGAGAGCTTTCTTT.